Listed here are 18 T cell receptor beta chains from one sample, sequenced in a study of T cell responses to AZD1222 COVID-19 vaccine. Method: immunoSEQ multiplex PCR; TCRdb's copy keeps in-frame clones and lacks some. The sample carries approximately 190,000 clones, approximately 91% recorded once. Sequencing used peripheral blood, obtained on day 0 of AZD1222 vaccination. The source of these receptors is an adult in good health.

The chain joins TRBV25-1 to TRBJ1-2; D remains unclear. Trimming stripped 8 bases from V and 6 bases from J, with 22 bases between. Germline V gene data show CDR1 as MGHDK and CDR2 as SYGVNS. The CDR3 runs to 15 residues. The CDR3 is CASYSTGRDPDGYTF. The CDR3 coding sequence is TGTGCCAGCTACTCGACGGGGAGGGATCCTGATGGCTACACCTTC.

This clone has a handful of counts. The V gene is TRBV28, the J gene TRBJ2-7; D possibly corresponds to TRBD1 (6 bases). CDR1 MDHEN and CDR2 SYDVKM come from the germline V gene. The CDR3 runs to 15 residues. V gave up 5 bases and J gave up 0 bases, with 14 bases separating them. CDR3 in DNA: TGTGCCAGCAGTGGTACGGACAGAAGCTCCTACGAGCAGTACTTC. Its translation: CASSGTDRSSYEQYF.

The V gene is TRBV5-5, the J gene TRBJ1-4; perhaps TRBD1 as D (6 bases). The length of the CDR3 is 15 residues. V gave up 4 bases and J gave up 0 bases, with 10 bases separating them. CDR1 and CDR2 (germline): SGHKS, YYEKEE (reference sequence). CDR3 nucleotide sequence: TGTGCCAGCAGCCGACAGGCAGCAACTAATGAAAAACTGTTTTTT. Translation: CASSRQAATNEKLFF.

This chain uses TRBV25-1 with TRBJ2-1; a weak D match, TRBD2 (6 bases). In germline, CDR1 is MGHDK, CDR2 SYGVNS. The V gene lost 3 bases and the J gene lost 2 bases, with 11 bases spanning the gap. This CDR3 comprises 15 residues. The CDR3 is CASSDRTTAYNEQFF. The CDR3 DNA reads as TGTGCCAGCAGTGATAGGACTACCGCCTACAATGAGCAGTTCTTC.

J is TRBJ2-1 and V is TRBV20-1, with no clear D. Trimming removed 3 bases from V and 0 bases from J, with 15 bases in between. The CDR3 is 16 residues long. The germline V gene encodes CDR1 DFQATT and CDR2 SNEGSKA (reference sequence). The CDR3 sequence is CSASSPRWGSYNEQFF. The DNA of the CDR3 is TGCAGTGCTAGTTCGCCCAGGTGGGGCTCCTACAATGAGCAGTTCTTC.

This clone showed up just a few times. The chain couples TRBV19 to TRBJ2-5; D not certain. Germline values: CDR1 LNHDA, CDR2 SQIVND (reference sequence). The CDR3 runs 15 residues. V shed 0 bases and J shed 4 bases, with 12 bases lying between them. CDR3 sequence reads: CASSIDATRAETQYF. As DNA, the CDR3 is TGTGCCAGTAGTATAGACGCTACCAGAGCAGAGACCCAGTACTTC.

The chain recombines TRBV5-1 with TRBJ1-4, with 10 positions matching TRBD1. The CDR3 is 15 residues long. CDR1 is SGHRS, CDR2 YFSETQ, per germline. The trim removed 6 bases at V and 7 bases at J, leaving 9 bases unmatched. The DNA for the CDR3 is TGCGCCAGCACCCCGGGGGACAGGGGTTCTGAAAAACTGTTTTTT. It translates to CASTPGDRGSEKLFF.

The V call is TRBV7-2, the J call TRBJ2-4, with 14 positions matching TRBD2. The V and J ends lost 4 bases and 9 bases, in that order; junction bases with no gene match: 2. The length of the CDR3 is 14 residues. The germline V gene encodes CDR1 SGHTA and CDR2 FQGNSA. The CDR3: CASSSTSGGGIQYF. The CDR3, as DNA: TGTGCCAGCAGCTCGACTAGCGGGGGGGGCATTCAGTACTTC.

The genes are TRBV9 and TRBJ2-3; TRBD2 matches at 8 bases. Trimming at V came to 2 bases and at J to 4 bases, leaving 9 bases not matched to a gene. This CDR3 has 16 residues. Germline CDR1 SGDLS, CDR2 YYNGEE. CDR3 DNA: TGTGCCAGCAGCGTCATGACGGGGGGGCTGGCAGATACGCAGTATTTT. Translated: CASSVMTGGLADTQYF.

This chain joins TRBV7-8 and TRBJ1-6, with D unresolved. The CDR3 totals 13 residues. Germline CDR1 and CDR2: SGHVS and FQNEAQ. V gave up 5 bases and J gave up 9 bases, with 11 bases separating them. This chain's CDR3 is CASSREVSSPLHF. In DNA form, the CDR3 reads TGTGCCAGCAGCCGCGAAGTGAGTTCACCCCTCCACTTT. The variable domain in full, completed from reference TRBV7-8 and TRBJ1-6, reads GAGVSQSPRYKVAKRGQDVALRCDPISGHVSLFWYQQALGQGPEFLTYFQNEAQLDKSGLPSDRFFAERPEGSVSTLKIQRTQQEDSAVYLCASSREVSSPLHFGNGTRLTVT.

This clone was detected once. This chain uses TRBV28 with TRBJ1-2; TRBD1 aligns across 12 bases. Per the germline V gene, CDR1 is MDHEN and CDR2 is SYDVKM. The ends lost 8 bases at V and 8 bases at J; junction bases unmatched: 9. The CDR3 totals 14 residues. The CDR3: CASQTGQGARGYTF. The CDR3 DNA follows: TGTGCCAGCCAAACGGGACAGGGGGCGCGGGGCTACACCTTC.

The rearrangement links TRBV27 to TRBJ1-1; 8 nucleotides agree with TRBD1. V gave up 1 base and J gave up 4 bases; unmatched junction bases: 5. Looked up from germline, CDR1 is MNHEY and CDR2 is SMNVEV (reference sequence). This CDR3 spans 15 amino acids. The CDR3 DNA follows: TGTGCCAGCAGTTTATACCAGGGGGCGCCCACTGAAGCTTTCTTT. Translation: CASSLYQGAPTEAFF.

The count of this clone is one. The chain carries TRBV4-2 and TRBJ2-3; D not certain. The CDR3 spans 13 residues. Trimming took 1 base from V and 6 from J, leaving 8 bases between them. From germline, CDR1 is LGHNA and CDR2 YNFKEQ. The chain's CDR3 is CASSQGVSDTQYF. CDR3 coding DNA: TGTGCCAGCAGCCAAGGGGTTAGCGATACGCAGTATTTT.

The chain employs TRBV7-6 and TRBJ2-2; TRBD1 matches at 8 bases. The CDR3 extends over 16 amino acids. Per the germline V gene, CDR1 is SGHVS and CDR2 is FNYEAQ. V was clipped by 1 base and J by 5 bases; unmatched bases: 6. DNA of the CDR3: TGTGCCAGCAGCTTAGTTCCAGGGGGCAAAACCGGGGAGCTGTTTTTT. Translation: CASSLVPGGKTGELFF.

The chain recombines TRBV11-1 with TRBJ2-1, with 12 nucleotides matching TRBD2. With 1 base clipped from V and 10 bases from J, the junction kept 5 bases outside the gene matches. Germline lookup yields CDR1 SGHAT and CDR2 FQDESV (reference sequence). The CDR3 is 15 amino acids. The CDR3 coding sequence is TGTGCCAGCAGCTTAGTGGCTAGCGGGGGGGTAGAGCAGTTCTTC. It is translated as CASSLVASGGVEQFF. Combining the CDR3 with reference TRBV11-1 and TRBJ2-1 gives the whole variable domain EAEVAQSPRYKITEKSQAVAFWCDPISGHATLYWYRQILGQGPELLVQFQDESVVDDSQLPKDRFSAERLKGVDSTLKIQPAELGDSAMYLCASSLVASGGVEQFFGPGTRLTVL.

The chain is built from TRBV9 and TRBJ2-3, with 7 bases aligning to TRBD2. From germline, CDR1 is SGDLS and CDR2 YYNGEE. The CDR3 sequence is 16 residues long. V was clipped by 3 bases and J by 3 bases; unmatched bases: 10. In DNA, the CDR3 is TGTGCCAGCAGCGGTGACACGTGGGGGGGAACAGATACGCAGTATTTT. Translating it yields CASSGDTWGGTDTQYF.

This chain uses TRBV9 with TRBJ2-7; the D gene is possibly TRBD1 (6 bases). This CDR3 region has 15 residues. Germline V CDR1 and CDR2: SGDLS, YYNGEE. The germline V and J ends were trimmed by 0 bases and 3 bases, with 13 bases remaining between them. CDR3 sequence: CASSVAIQGDYEQYF. CDR3 bases: TGTGCCAGCAGCGTAGCTATACAGGGAGACTACGAGCAGTACTTC.

The chain carries TRBV27 and TRBJ2-7, with TRBD2 matching over 10 bases. This CDR3 has 15 amino acids. Trimming removed 4 bases from V and 7 bases from J; junction bases left unmatched: 10. CDR1 is MNHEY, CDR2 SMNVEV, per germline (reference sequence). The DNA of the CDR3 is TGTGCCAGCAGTTCGATCCAGCGGGGGGGAAGTGAGCAGTACTTC. Its protein is CASSSIQRGGSEQYF.